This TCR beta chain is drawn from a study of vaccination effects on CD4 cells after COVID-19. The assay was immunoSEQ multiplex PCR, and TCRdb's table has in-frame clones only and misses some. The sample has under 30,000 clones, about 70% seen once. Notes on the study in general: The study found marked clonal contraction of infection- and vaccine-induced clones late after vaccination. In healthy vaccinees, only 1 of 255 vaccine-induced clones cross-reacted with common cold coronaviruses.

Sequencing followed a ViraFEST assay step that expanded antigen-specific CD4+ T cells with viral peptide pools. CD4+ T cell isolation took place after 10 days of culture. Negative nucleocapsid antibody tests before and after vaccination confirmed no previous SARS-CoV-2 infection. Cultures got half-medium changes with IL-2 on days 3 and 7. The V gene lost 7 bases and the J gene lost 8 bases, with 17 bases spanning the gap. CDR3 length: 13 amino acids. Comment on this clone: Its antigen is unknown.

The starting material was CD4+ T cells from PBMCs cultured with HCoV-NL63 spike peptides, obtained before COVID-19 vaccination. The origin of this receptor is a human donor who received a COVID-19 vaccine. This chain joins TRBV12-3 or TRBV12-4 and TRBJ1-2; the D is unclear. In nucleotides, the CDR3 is TGTGCCAGCACCCCACTCACCAGGAGGGGCTACACCTTC. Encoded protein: CASTPLTRRGYTF.